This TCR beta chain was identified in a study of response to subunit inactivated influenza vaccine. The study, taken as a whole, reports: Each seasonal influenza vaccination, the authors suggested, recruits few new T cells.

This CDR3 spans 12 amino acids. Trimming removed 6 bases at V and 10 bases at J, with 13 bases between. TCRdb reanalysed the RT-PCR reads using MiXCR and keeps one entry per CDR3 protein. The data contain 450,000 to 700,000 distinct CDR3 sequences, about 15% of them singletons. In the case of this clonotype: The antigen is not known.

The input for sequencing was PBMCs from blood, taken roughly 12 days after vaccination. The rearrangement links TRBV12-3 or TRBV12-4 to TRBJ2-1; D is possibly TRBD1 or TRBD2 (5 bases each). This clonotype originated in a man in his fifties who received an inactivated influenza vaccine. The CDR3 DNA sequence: TGTGCCAGCAGCCCAGGGACGGAAGAGCAGTTCTTC. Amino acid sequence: CASSPGTEEQFF.